This TCR beta chain was identified in a study of type 1 and type 2 diabetes patients. Looked up from germline, CDR1 is SGHRS and CDR2 is YFSETQ. The CDR3 sequence is 13 residues long. V shed 4 bases, J shed 5 bases, and the junction held 6 bases outside the gene matches. This clonotype was detected only a few times. Amplification started from genomic DNA. Multiplex PCR with 30 forward and 13 reverse primers amplified the TCR beta CDR3. Each CDR3 protein is one row after TCRdb ran MiXCR on the multiplex PCR reads. The sample shows around 300,000 distinct CDR3 sequences, more than 45% of them seen only once.

This sequence originates from a man aged 18 to 29 with type 2 diabetes. Sequenced sample: peripheral blood mononuclear cells (PBMCs). The rearrangement links TRBV5-1 to TRBJ2-7; 7 bases are a match to TRBD1. The CDR3, as DNA: TGCGCCAGCAGCCTACACAGGGGCAACGAGCAGTACTTC. Its protein is CASSLHRGNEQYF. Using reference TRBV5-1 and TRBJ2-7 for the parts outside the CDR3, the full variable domain is KAGVTQTPRYLIKTRGQQVTLSCSPISGHRSVSWYQQTPGQGLQFLFEYFSETQRNKGNFPGRFSGRQFSNSRSEMNVSTLELGDSALYLCASSLHRGNEQYFGPGTRLTVT.